What follows describes a single TCR beta chain. This sample was included in a study of cytomegalovirus exposure and HLA in healthy donors. PCR used 60 Vbeta primers and 13 Jbeta primers. Here immunoSEQ multiplex PCR was the method, and the copy in TCRdb shows in-frame clones only, minus some. The sample holds 150,000 or so clones, less than 65% seen once. This CDR3 has 16 residues. V shed 3 bases, J shed 0 bases, and the junction held 9 bases outside the gene matches. Germline V gene sequence: CDR1 SGDLS, CDR2 YYNGEE. The chain carries TRBV9 and TRBJ2-7; 7 bases align to TRBD2. The source of this sequence is a woman in her 30s in good health and CMV-seropositive. What was sequenced was PBMCs. The CDR3 nucleotides are TGTGCCAGCAGCGGGTTCGGGGGAGGGAGCTCCTACGAGCAGTACTTC. Amino acids: CASSGFGGGSSYEQYF. The complete variable domain, with remaining parts taken from reference TRBV9 and TRBJ2-7, reads DSGVTQTPKHLITATGQRVTLRCSPRSGDLSVYWYQQSLDQGLQFLIQYYNGEERAKGNILERFSAQQFPDLHSELNLSSLELGDSALYFCASSGFGGGSSYEQYFGPGTRLTVT.